This T cell receptor (beta chain) was identified in a study of blood T cell repertoires in COVID-19. Study context: Specimens from acute and convalescent COVID-19 originated in the United States, Italy and Spain. Sample material is recorded as cDNA or gDNA derived from T cells, B-cell-depleted T cells, or PBMCs.

Germline CDR1 and CDR2: GTSNPN and SVGIG (reference sequence). This CDR3 spans 12 amino acids. V was pared by 8 bases and J by 6 bases, with 14 bases between. Per the study methods: The assay estimated nucleated cells by amplifying reference gene primers. TCRdb's copy holds only in-frame clones and misses some; the assay was immunoSEQ multiplex PCR. From that table come the V and J calls and clone size; the DNA was used to work out D and trimming. The sample lists around 97,000 clones; around 82% were seen once. This chain links TRBV30 with TRBJ2-1; tentative D call: TRBD1 (8 bases). This clonotype was obtained from a human donor in a cohort sampled during active or convalescent COVID-19. Sequencing was done on a sample of peripheral blood. The CDR3 loop reads CAGGDRFNEQFF. For the CDR3, the DNA is TGTGCCGGGGGGGACAGGTTCAATGAGCAGTTCTTC.